Here is one T cell receptor (beta chain) with its context. The target antigen is unknown. Time point meaning: neoterminal ileum biopsy at postoperative endoscopy, about 6 months after surgery. TCRdb's copy holds only in-frame clones and misses some; the assay was immunoSEQ multiplex PCR. The sample carries several hundred clones, around 93% recorded once. Germline CDR1 reads SGHVS; CDR2 reads FNYEAQ. With 1 base removed from V and 0 bases from J, the gap between germline ends came to 6 bases. This CDR3 is built from 15 residues. The record originates from a study of T cell repertoires in ileal Crohn's disease. Study information: Patients had a median approximately 7.5-year disease duration, and under 45% were active smokers. Study-level results: Clonality above 26.8% at surgery always came with endoscopic recurrence. Clonal expansions were more frequent in active smokers than non-smokers at surgery.

The material sequenced was ileal tissue. The clonotype was recovered from an adult with Crohn's disease. This chain links TRBV7-6 with TRBJ1-4, with D hard to call. The CDR3 DNA reads as TGTGCCAGCAGCTTAGTCCCTGCAACTAATGAAAAACTGTTTTTT. Translated, it gives CASSLVPATNEKLFF.